These 30 T cell receptor beta chains were all obtained from the same sample, sequenced in a study of cytomegalovirus exposure and HLA in healthy donors. Primers: 60 Vbeta forward and 13 Jbeta reverse. Data came from immunoSEQ multiplex PCR; TCRdb stores just in-frame clones and leaves some out. The data show over 75,000 clones, with 79% seen just once and more than 2.5% held by the top ten. The sequencing input was PBMCs. The receptors here all came from a male donor in good health and CMV-seropositive.

CDR3: CASSPRRDPNNEQFF. Written as DNA, the CDR3 is TGTGCCAGCTCACCACGGAGGGACCCCAACAATGAGCAGTTCTTC. V gene TRBV18 combines with J gene TRBJ2-1; TRBD2 is a possible D gene (6 bases). Germline V lookup: CDR1 KGHSH, CDR2 LQKENI. Trimming pared 1 base from V and 5 bases from J, leaving 12 bases between. The CDR3 has 15 residues. Looking up the rest from reference TRBV18 and TRBJ2-1 gives the full variable domain: NAGVMQNPRHLVRRRGQEARLRCSPMKGHSHVYWYRQLPEEGLKFMVYLQKENIIDESGMPKERFSAEFPKEGPSILRIQQVVRGDSAAYFCASSPRRDPNNEQFFGPGTRLTVL.

The chain combines TRBV4-1 with TRBJ2-3, with TRBD1 matching over 7 bases. V shed 0 bases and J 3 bases; nucleotides not matched to a gene: 9. Germline V gene data show CDR1 as MGHRA and CDR2 as YSYEKL. The length of the CDR3 is 17 residues. This CDR3 is CASSQERDSVRTDTQYF. The CDR3 DNA sequence: TGCGCCAGCAGCCAAGAGAGGGACAGCGTTAGGACAGATACGCAGTATTTT.

The chain carries TRBV7-9 and TRBJ2-7; 8 bases align to TRBD1. The CDR3 runs to 12 residues. V lost 5 bases to trimming and J lost 7 bases; unmatched junction nucleotides: 4. Looked up from germline, CDR1 is SEHNR and CDR2 is FQNEAQ (reference sequence). DNA of the CDR3: TGTGCCAGCAGCCCGGGGGACAGGGAGCAGTACTTC. Protein product: CASSPGDREQYF.

The chain joins TRBV19 to TRBJ1-5; 9 nucleotides align to TRBD1. This CDR3 has 15 amino acids. The ends lost 3 bases at V and 7 bases at J; junction bases unmatched: 7. Germline-derived CDR1 and CDR2 are LNHDA and SQIVND (reference sequence). The CDR3 protein is CASSIRTGVRQPQHF. Written as DNA, the CDR3 is TGTGCCAGTAGTATCCGGACAGGGGTGAGACAGCCCCAGCATTTT.

Concerning this clone itself: Different DNA sequences within this sample yield the same CDR3. This chain joins TRBV19 and TRBJ1-5; no reliable D call. Trimming cost V 5 bases and J 0 bases, with 11 bases left between them. The CDR3 has 15 amino acids. CDR1 and CDR2 (germline): LNHDA, SQIVND (reference sequence). The CDR3 region has the DNA TGTGCCAGTAGTTCCTCCGGAGCTAGCAATCAGCCCCAGCATTTT. Its protein product is CASSSSGASNQPQHF.

V and J are TRBV7-2 and TRBJ1-1, with 7 bases matching TRBD1. V trimming: 5 bases; J trimming: 5 bases; junction bases outside the gene matches: 8. CDR1 and CDR2 from the germline V gene are SGHTA and FQGNSA. This CDR3 spans 14 amino acids. CDR3 in amino acids: CASSPTGAETEAFF. CDR3 sequence (DNA): TGTGCCAGCAGCCCCACAGGGGCGGAGACTGAAGCTTTCTTT.

The sample holds a few counts of this clone. Additional DNA sequences in this sample encode the identical CDR3. The chain employs TRBV6-5 and TRBJ1-6; D is possibly TRBD1 (6 bases). CDR1 is MNHEY, CDR2 SVGAGI, per germline. Trimming pared 6 bases from V and 7 bases from J, leaving 10 bases between. This CDR3 has 13 residues. CDR3 sequence: CASRGGGNSPLHF. CDR3 sequence (DNA): TGTGCCAGCAGAGGGGGGGGGAATTCACCCCTCCACTTT.

The count of this clone is one. The genes are TRBV27 and TRBJ2-5, with 8 positions matching TRBD2. This CDR3 comprises 15 residues. Germline V gives CDR1 MNHEY, CDR2 SMNVEV (reference sequence). Losses at the gene ends were 2 bases for V and 7 bases for J; bases not matched to a gene: 9. CDR3 sequence (DNA): TGTGCCAGCAGTTTAAAAGCGGGGGAACTACGGACCCAGTACTTC. It codes for CASSLKAGELRTQYF.

Here the CDR3 reads CASSRRQGPEAFF. In DNA, the CDR3 is TGTGCCAGCAGTCGGCGACAGGGCCCAGAAGCTTTCTTT. V gene TRBV27 combines with J gene TRBJ1-1; TRBD1 aligns across 7 bases. CDR1 and CDR2 (germline): MNHEY, SMNVEV (reference sequence). After removal of 5 bases from V and 8 bases from J, the junction contained 8 bases not matched to a gene. The length of the CDR3 is 13 residues.

Comment on this clone: The same CDR3 can be traced to other DNA sequences in this sample. This sequence joins TRBV5-1 and TRBJ1-4; D unclear. CDR3 length: 15 residues. Trimming stripped 1 base from V and 0 bases from J, with 7 bases between. The germline V gene has CDR1 SGHRS and CDR2 YFSETQ. CDR3 sequence reads: CASSLYSPTNEKLFF. The DNA of the CDR3 is TGCGCCAGCAGCTTGTACAGTCCAACTAATGAAAAACTGTTTTTT.

This chain links TRBV7-6 with TRBJ2-1; a possible D gene is TRBD2 (6 bases). The CDR3 totals 14 residues. Looked up from germline, CDR1 is SGHVS and CDR2 is FNYEAQ. The V end was cut by 1 base, the J end by 12 bases, with 16 bases between. CDR3 amino acids: CASSLERAAGGQFF. CDR3 DNA: TGTGCCAGCAGCTTAGAGAGGGCGGCCGGGGGGCAGTTCTTC.

The chain has TRBV2 and TRBJ1-5; no clear D. The germline V gene encodes CDR1 SNHLY and CDR2 FYNNEI. V lost 4 bases to trimming and J lost 2 bases, with 9 bases between them. This CDR3 has 14 amino acids. The CDR3 DNA sequence: TGTGCCAGCAGTGGCGACACCGGCAATCAGCCCCAGCATTTT. The encoded protein is CASSGDTGNQPQHF.

The J gene is TRBJ2-1, the V gene TRBV12-5; 9 bases agree with TRBD2. This CDR3 is built from 16 residues. Germline trimming cut 0 bases from V and 2 bases from J; bases unmatched to any gene: 2. The V gene's germline CDR1 is LGHNT and CDR2 FRNRAP. DNA for the CDR3: TGTGCTAGTGGTTTGGTATTAGCGGGGGCCTACAATGAGCAGTTCTTC. Its translation: CASGLVLAGAYNEQFF. Full variable domain (outside the CDR3, taken from reference TRBV12-5 and TRBJ2-1): DARVTQTPRHKVTEMGQEVTMRCQPILGHNTVFWYRQTMMQGLELLAYFRNRAPLDDSGMPKDRFSAEMPDATLATLKIQPSEPRDSAVYFCASGLVLAGAYNEQFFGPGTRLTVL.

The gene calls are TRBV10-3 and TRBJ2-5; the match to TRBD1 covers 8 bases. The V and J ends lost 3 bases and 0 bases, in that order; junction bases with no gene match: 3. The CDR3 loop spans 15 amino acids. Per germline, CDR1 ENHRY and CDR2 SYGVKD. The CDR3: CAISERDRYQETQYF. Written as DNA, the CDR3 is TGTGCCATCAGTGAACGGGACAGGTACCAAGAGACCCAGTACTTC.

In this sample, this clone turned up once. This chain connects TRBV7-9 to TRBJ2-3, with D tentatively TRBD2 (6 bases). Trimming stripped 5 bases from V and 3 bases from J, with 18 bases between. Germline V gives CDR1 SEHNR, CDR2 FQNEAQ (reference sequence). The CDR3 is 16 residues long. The CDR3 sequence is CASSPLRGGETDTQYF. In DNA form, the CDR3 reads TGTGCCAGCAGCCCCCTCCGGGGCGGGGAGACAGATACGCAGTATTTT.

V is TRBV7-6 and J is TRBJ1-6, with D unclear. This CDR3 is 14 amino acids long. Germline CDR1 SGHVS, CDR2 FNYEAQ. V was pared by 3 bases and J by 7 bases, with 10 bases between. The CDR3 sequence is CASSFGVPNSPLHF. The CDR3 DNA sequence: TGTGCCAGCAGCTTCGGGGTCCCGAATTCACCCCTCCACTTT.

In this sample, this clone turned up a few times. The V gene is TRBV6-1, the J gene TRBJ1-1; 7 bases fit TRBD1. CDR3 length: 17 residues. With V trimmed by 1 base and J by 0 bases, 8 bases remained unmatched. Per the germline V gene, CDR1 is MNHNS and CDR2 is SASEGT. The CDR3 DNA sequence: TGTGCCAGCAGTGAAGTGGGGGCAGGGGGTCTGAACACTGAAGCTTTCTTT. This translates into CASSEVGAGGLNTEAFF.

Comments on this clone: The sample contains more than one DNA sequence encoding this CDR3. This chain links TRBV9 with TRBJ2-3; tentatively, D is TRBD2 (6 bases). The CDR3 sequence is 13 residues long. Trimming shortened V by 2 bases and J by 4 bases, and 8 bases separated the two germline ends. Germline V gives CDR1 SGDLS, CDR2 YYNGEE. CDR3 nucleotide sequence: TGTGCCAGCAGCGTCGGGGGTGCAGATACGCAGTATTTT. Its protein is CASSVGGADTQYF.

The chain links TRBV4-2 to TRBJ1-5; 9 positions match TRBD1. J lost 7 bases, V lost 6 bases, and 7 bases had no gene match. Germline V gives CDR1 LGHNA, CDR2 YNFKEQ. The CDR3 contains 14 residues. The CDR3 sequence: CASSRDRDAQPQHF. The CDR3 DNA follows: TGTGCCAGCAGTCGGGACAGGGATGCCCAGCCCCAGCATTTT.

The chain recombines TRBV7-9 with TRBJ2-5; no clear D gene. Trimming cost V 4 bases and J 2 bases, with 11 bases left between them. The germline V gene encodes CDR1 SEHNR and CDR2 FQNEAQ (reference sequence). This CDR3 region has 14 residues. Here the CDR3 reads CASSSPGLQETQYF. For the CDR3, the DNA is TGTGCCAGCAGCTCCCCAGGATTACAAGAGACCCAGTACTTC.

The rearrangement joins TRBV7-3 to TRBJ2-3; 8 nucleotides line up with TRBD2. Germline trimming cut 1 base from V and 4 bases from J; bases unmatched to any gene: 7. Per the germline V gene, CDR1 is SGHTA and CDR2 is FQGTGA. This CDR3 is 16 amino acids long. The CDR3 nucleotides read TGTGCCAGCAGCTTAAATAGGCGGGGGGCCCCAGATACGCAGTATTTT. It specifies CASSLNRRGAPDTQYF.

J is TRBJ2-7 and V is TRBV5-1, with TRBD1 matching over 10 bases. The CDR3 sequence is 14 residues long. The germline CDR1 and CDR2 sequences are SGHRS and YFSETQ. Trimming took 1 base from V and 7 from J; bases not matched to a gene: 5. The CDR3 DNA reads as TGCGCCAGCAGCTTGAGACAGGGGGCGGGAGAGCAGTACTTC. Translating gives CASSLRQGAGEQYF.

The sample holds a few counts of this clone. The rearrangement uses TRBV4-3 and TRBJ1-3, with D perhaps matching TRBD1 (6 bases). This CDR3 has 15 residues. Per germline, CDR1 LGHNA and CDR2 YSLEER. V was pared by 3 bases and J by 0 bases, with 9 bases between. The DNA for the CDR3 is TGCGCCAGCAGCCAGGACAGAATCTCTGGAAACACCATATATTTT. Protein product: CASSQDRISGNTIYF.

The V gene is TRBV7-9, the J gene TRBJ2-6, with a possible D match to TRBD1 (6 bases). The CDR3 runs 16 residues. Trimming took off 5 bases at V and 0 bases at J, with 11 bases between the two ends. Germline CDR1 and CDR2: SEHNR and FQNEAQ (reference sequence). The chain's CDR3 is CASSGLTGSGANVLTF. The DNA for the CDR3 is TGTGCCAGCAGCGGCCTGACAGGCTCTGGGGCCAACGTCCTGACTTTC.

A remark on this clone: A junction boundary mismatches the germline segment, possibly from a read error. This chain connects TRBV30 to TRBJ1-2; 7 bases fit TRBD1. The CDR3 sequence is 10 residues long. CDR1 is GTSNPN, CDR2 SVGIG, per germline (reference sequence). CDR3 sequence reads: CAWSPGQLIF. CDR3 bases: TGTGCCTGGAGTCCGGGACAGTTAATTTTC.

This clone showed up just once. The V and J genes are TRBV29-1 and TRBJ2-5; 12 nucleotides agree with TRBD2. The CDR3 consists of 15 residues. Losses at the gene ends were 1 base for V and 5 bases for J; bases not matched to a gene: 5. CDR1 is SQVTM and CDR2 is ANQGSEA in the germline V gene. The CDR3 reads CSVEVTSGGVETQYF. The CDR3 coding sequence is TGCAGCGTTGAAGTGACTAGCGGGGGTGTGGAGACCCAGTACTTC.

J is TRBJ1-4 and V is TRBV7-9; D is possibly TRBD1 (5 bases). The CDR3 has 16 residues. Trimming took off 5 bases at V and 2 bases at J, with 15 bases between the two ends. Germline V CDR1 and CDR2: SEHNR, FQNEAQ (reference sequence). This CDR3 reads CASSPALGGTNEKLFF. As DNA, the CDR3 is TGTGCCAGCAGCCCAGCCTTGGGGGGGACTAATGAAAAACTGTTTTTT. The entire variable domain, with the rest obtained from reference TRBV7-9 and TRBJ1-4, is as follows: DTGVSQNPRHKITKRGQNVTFRCDPISEHNRLYWYRQTLGQGPEFLTYFQNEAQLEKSRLLSDRFSAERPKGSFSTLEIQRTEQGDSAMYLCASSPALGGTNEKLFFGSGTQLSVL.

This clone was seen a few times. This chain links TRBV18 with TRBJ1-1; 8 nucleotides match TRBD1. Germline CDR1 reads KGHSH; CDR2 reads LQKENI. The J segment lost 0 bases and the V segment lost 7 bases, leaving 10 bases of the junction unmatched. This CDR3 has 16 amino acids. CDR3 region: CASFPERTGMNTEAFF. The CDR3 DNA is TGTGCCAGCTTCCCGGAGAGGACAGGGATGAACACTGAAGCTTTCTTT.

V and J are TRBV7-2 and TRBJ2-2; D possibly corresponds to TRBD1 (6 bases). The V end lost 5 bases, the J end lost 9 bases, and 19 bases lay between the germline ends. This CDR3 contains 15 residues. Germline V gene sequence: CDR1 SGHTA, CDR2 FQGNSA. CDR3 in DNA: TGTGCCAGCAGCCGCCATGTGGGGGACACGTGGGAGCTGTTTTTT. Translated, it gives CASSRHVGDTWELFF.

The chain carries TRBV9 and TRBJ2-2; 8 bases map to TRBD1. The CDR3 has 17 amino acids. Germline lookup yields CDR1 SGDLS and CDR2 YYNGEE. Germline trimming cut 0 bases from V and 1 base from J; bases unmatched to any gene: 5. CDR3 coding DNA: TGTGCCAGCAGCGTAGCCGGGACAGGCGGGAACACCGGGGAGCTGTTTTTT. Translating gives CASSVAGTGGNTGELFF.